This passage covers 4 T cell receptor beta chains from one sample sequenced in a study of T-cell reconstitution after alpha-beta-depleted transplantation in children. Unique molecular identifiers tagged the TCRbeta library. TCRdb re-analysed the PCR reads in MiXCR, keeping a single row per CDR3 protein. The table has about 980,000 distinct CDR3 sequences, roughly 31% seen once; the top ten hold about 28%. Sequenced material: PBMCs, mostly from graft donor cells, taken 360 days after TCRalphabeta/CD19-depleted stem cell transplant. These receptors originate from a boy less than two years old who had a stem cell transplant for SCID, so the T cells may come from the graft donor.

This chain joins TRBV10-3 and TRBJ1-1; D gene ambiguous. The CDR3 is 16 residues long. Germline assignment: CDR1 ENHRY and CDR2 SYGVKD. The V end was cut by 3 bases, the J end by 1 base, with 15 bases between. CDR3 region: CAISESWAGSNTEAFF. CDR3 in DNA: TGTGCCATCAGTGAATCGTGGGCTGGATCGAACACTGAAGCTTTCTTT.

This clonotype was observed a handful of times. This chain connects TRBV3-1 to TRBJ2-5; possibly TRBD2 for D (6 bases). The germline V gene has CDR1 LGHDT and CDR2 YNNKEL (reference sequence). The CDR3 is 11 amino acids. The V end lost 5 bases, the J end lost 7 bases, and 8 bases lay between the germline ends. The DNA for the CDR3 is TGTGCCAGCAGCGGAGCGGGGACCCAGTACTTC. Translated: CASSGAGTQYF.

V usage is TRBV6-1 and J usage is TRBJ1-1, with a possible D match to TRBD1 (6 bases). The CDR3 is 15 residues long. V dropped 7 bases and J dropped 2 bases, with 17 bases sitting between them. The germline V gene encodes CDR1 MNHNS and CDR2 SASEGT. The CDR3: CASTGGGAGNTEAFF. In DNA, the CDR3 is TGTGCCAGCACAGGAGGGGGGGCAGGTAACACTGAAGCTTTCTTT.

This sequence joins TRBV6-2 or TRBV6-3 and TRBJ2-5, with D maybe TRBD2 (6 bases). The CDR3 consists of 15 residues. Deletions cut 6 bases from V and 8 bases from J, with 22 bases between. Germline CDR1 MNHEY, CDR2 SVGEGT. This CDR3 reads CASSRIFSGPRTQYF. CDR3 coding DNA: TGTGCCAGCAGCCGCATATTTAGCGGCCCCAGAACCCAGTACTTC.